These T cell receptor beta chains were read from a single sample in a study of shared clonotypes between healthy human individuals. Data came from immunoSEQ multiplex PCR; TCRdb stores just in-frame clones and leaves some out. The repertoire has 330,000 or so clones, around 67% of them found once; the top ten carry approximately 10%. Sequenced input: memory CD4+ T cells sorted from blood. The source of these receptors is a man younger than 45 in good health. The CDR3 runs from the conserved cysteine through the conserved F or W. Fields, in order: V gene, D gene, clone size, J gene, CDR3 DNA, CDR3 protein. D genes are given only for firm matches. Rows may omit the clone size; those that give it use once, few, many or a size class.

>TRBV2|NA|NA|TRBJ2-1
TGTGCCAGCAGTGAAGCGATCGGACGGGTTAGCCAGTTCTTC
CASSEAIGRVSQFF
>TRBV6-4|NA|NA|TRBJ2-2
TGTGCCAGCAGGGACAAGAACACCGGGGAGCTGTTTTTT
CASRDKNTGELFF
>TRBV2|NA|NA|TRBJ2-1
TGTGCCAGCAGTGTGCTGAGTGAGCAGTTCTTC
CASSVLSEQFF
>TRBV2|NA|NA|TRBJ1-5
TGTGCCAGCAGTGATAGCAGGTCTCGGCCCCAGCATTTT
CASSDSRSRPQHF
>TRBV27|TRBD2|NA|TRBJ2-7
TGTGCCAGCAGCCCGGGACTAGCGGGAGGGCCCGGGTACGAGCAGTACTTC
CASSPGLAGGPGYEQYF
>TRBV5-4|TRBD2|NA|TRBJ2-1
TGTGCCAGCGGAGCGGGGTCGGGGCTAAGCTCCTACAATGAGCAGTTCTTC
CASGAGSGLSSYNEQFF
>TRBV14|TRBD1|NA|TRBJ2-1
TGTGCCAGCAGGACAGGGGGAAAGGGTGAGCAGTTCTTC
CASRTGGKGEQFF
>TRBV6-6|NA|NA|TRBJ2-1
TGTGCCAGCAGTTACCCACCTCTGAATGAGCAGTTCTTC
CASSYPPLNEQFF
>TRBV18|NA|NA|TRBJ1-4
TGTGCCAGCAAGACCGGCGGTCCTGAAAAACTGTTTTTT
CASKTGGPEKLFF
>TRBV2|NA|once|TRBJ2-1
TGTGCCAGCAGTGTCGAGCGGGTCGGATCGGGTGAGCAGTTCTTC
CASSVERVGSGEQFF
>TRBV10-2|NA|few|TRBJ2-3
TGCGCCAGCAGTGACGGGAGTCCAGATACGCAGTATTTT
CASSDGSPDTQYF
>TRBV18|TRBD2|NA|TRBJ2-7
TGTGCCAGCTCACGTGCGGCTAGCGGGACCTACGAGCAGTACTTC
CASSRAASGTYEQYF
>TRBV7-9|NA|few|TRBJ2-2
TGTGCCAGCAGCAAACAGGGCACCGGGGAGCTGTTTTTT
CASSKQGTGELFF
>TRBV7-8|TRBD1|few|TRBJ1-1
TGTGCCAGCAGCTCTCGGGACAGATCATCCGCTGAAGCTTTCTTT
CASSSRDRSSAEAFF
>TRBV7-8|NA|NA|TRBJ2-2
TGTGCCAGCAGCTTAGAGGAGGCGATGGGGGAGCTGTTTTTT
CASSLEEAMGELFF
>TRBV5-4|NA|NA|TRBJ2-6
TGTGCCAGCAGCAAATCGGAAGGGGCCAACGTCCTGACTTTC
CASSKSEGANVLTF
>TRBV5-1|TRBD1|NA|TRBJ1-1
TGCGCCAGCAGCTTACTAGGGGGACAGGAGAACCGAGCTTTCTTT
CASSLLGGQENRAFF
>TRBV11-2|NA|NA|TRBJ2-7
TGTGCCAGCAGCCTGGTGGGCGGAAGCTCCTACGAGCAGTACTTC
CASSLVGGSSYEQYF
>TRBV18|TRBD1|few|TRBJ1-5
TGTGCCAGCTCACCAGACAGGGACCGTGGCGATCAGCCCCAGCATTTT
CASSPDRDRGDQPQHF
>TRBV5-6|NA|NA|TRBJ2-7
TGTGCCAGCAGCTCGTTGACTAGACTCTACGAGCAGTACTTC
CASSSLTRLYEQYF
>TRBV9|NA|NA|TRBJ2-6
TGTGCCAGCAGCGTTACGGGATCCGGGGCCAACGTCCTGACTTTC
CASSVTGSGANVLTF
>TRBV5-6|TRBD1|NA|TRBJ2-6
TGTGCCAGCCAGACAGGGCTAGGCTCTGGGGCCAACGTCCTGACTTTC
CASQTGLGSGANVLTF
>TRBV9|TRBD2|NA|TRBJ2-7
TGTGCCAGCAGCGAGGGACTAGCGGGATCCCAGTACTTC
CASSEGLAGSQYF
>TRBV6-1|TRBD2|NA|TRBJ2-7
TGTGCCAGCAGTGAAGCGGCGGGGGGACAAGTAAGCTCCTACGAGCAGTACTTC
CASSEAAGGQVSSYEQYF
>TRBV5-6|TRBD1|once|TRBJ1-1
TGTGCCAGCAGACTGGGGCTCGGACAGGGACCTATCAACACTGAAGCTTTCTTT
CASRLGLGQGPINTEAFF
>TRBV19|TRBD2|NA|TRBJ2-1
TGTGCCAGTAGTACCTACTCTAGCGGGAGGGCCGGATCCTACAATGAGCAGTTCTTC
CASSTYSSGRAGSYNEQFF
>TRBV29-1|NA|NA|TRBJ2-5
TGCAGCGTTGATCCAAAGAGAGGGACCCAGTACTTC
CSVDPKRGTQYF
>TRBV7-7|TRBD1|NA|TRBJ1-1
TGTGCTAGCAGCTTGGAGATTGGGACAGGGGTCAAGAACACTGAAGCTTTCTTT
CASSLEIGTGVKNTEAFF
>TRBV5-6|NA|NA|TRBJ1-2
TGTGCCAGCAGTTCTGTCTCTAACTATGGCTACACCTTC
CASSSVSNYGYTF
>TRBV2|TRBD2|NA|TRBJ2-1
TGTGCCAGCAAACTAGCGTCTAATGAGCAGTTCTTC
CASKLASNEQFF
>TRBV19|NA|NA|TRBJ2-1
TGTGCCAGTACCCCCCCGGATGGACGCCCCTACAATGAGCAGTTCTTC
CASTPPDGRPYNEQFF
>TRBV29-1|NA|NA|TRBJ1-2
TGCAGCGTTGAACCCCTGGGGGGCCGCGATGGCTACACCTTC
CSVEPLGGRDGYTF
>TRBV6-1|TRBD2|NA|TRBJ2-1
TGTGCCAGCAGTGCCACCGGGACTAGTTACTATGAGCAGTTCTTC
CASSATGTSYYEQFF
>TRBV10-2|NA|NA|TRBJ2-1
TGCGCCAGCAGCCCAGTCTTGACAGCCTACAATGAGCAGTTCTTC
CASSPVLTAYNEQFF
>TRBV6-5|NA|NA|TRBJ2-6
TGTGCCAGCAGTTTAACATCCTCTGGGGCCAACGTCCTGACTTTC
CASSLTSSGANVLTF
>TRBV5-4|TRBD2|NA|TRBJ2-3
TGTGCCAGCAGCTTGAGCGGGTCTAGCGGGAAGGATACGCAGTATTTT
CASSLSGSSGKDTQYF
>TRBV6-5|NA|NA|TRBJ2-6
TGTGCCAGCAGTCGAGGGACAACTGGGGCCAACGTCCTGACTTTC
CASSRGTTGANVLTF
>TRBV7-2|NA|few|TRBJ1-4
TGTGCCAGCAGCTTACAGGGAGTCAGCGGAAAACTGTTTTTT
CASSLQGVSGKLFF
>TRBV12-2|NA|NA|TRBJ2-6
TGTGCAAGACCAAGGCGTTGCCAGGGTCTTACCTCTGGGGCCAACGTCCTGACTTTC
CARPRRCQGLTSGANVLTF
>TRBV5-1|TRBD1|NA|TRBJ1-4
TGCGCCAGCAGGGTGACAGGGGAGAAAAGACTGTTTTTT
CASRVTGEKRLFF
>TRBV11-1|TRBD1|NA|TRBJ2-7
TGTGCCAGCAGCGTCGGGACAGGGGGGGACTACGAGCAGTACTTC
CASSVGTGGDYEQYF
>TRBV18|NA|NA|TRBJ1-2
TGTGCCAGCTCACCTCTACAGGGAATCGGTGGCTACACCTTC
CASSPLQGIGGYTF
>TRBV5-1|TRBD1|few|TRBJ2-2
TGCGCCAGCAGCCTCCCCACAGGGGGCCACACCGGGGAGCTGTTTTTT
CASSLPTGGHTGELFF
>TRBV7-2|NA|NA|TRBJ2-7
TGTGCCAGCAGCTTAGGGGGCACCAGAGCGGACGAGCAGTACTTC
CASSLGGTRADEQYF
>TRBV7-2|NA|NA|TRBJ2-7
TGTGCCAGCAGCCGACAGGGAGGTCTTTACGAGCAGTACTTC
CASSRQGGLYEQYF
>TRBV15|NA|NA|TRBJ2-1
TGTGCCACGGGAGAGAGACGGGGCTCCTACAATGAGCAGTTCTTC
CATGERRGSYNEQFF
>TRBV7-2|TRBD2|many|TRBJ2-7
TGTGCCAGCAGCTTAGTGCCTAGCGGGACGGCGGGGTACGAGCAGTACTTC
CASSLVPSGTAGYEQYF
>TRBV9|TRBD2|NA|TRBJ2-5
TGTGCCAGCAGCGTAGGAGCGGGGGAGACCCAGTACTTC
CASSVGAGETQYF
>TRBV27|NA|NA|TRBJ2-5
TGTGCCAGCAGTACGCGGGACTTCCAAGAGACCCAGTACTTC
CASSTRDFQETQYF
>TRBV7-9|NA|NA|TRBJ2-5
TGTGCCAGCAGCTTACGCAATGGTGAAACCCAGTACTTC
CASSLRNGETQYF
>TRBV6-1|TRBD2|NA|TRBJ2-5
TGTGCCAGCACCTGGACTAGCGGGAGATTGGAGACCCAGTACTTC
CASTWTSGRLETQYF